This TCR beta chain stems from a study of blood T cell repertoires in COVID-19. CDR3 length equals 14 residues. Germline CDR1 LGHDT, CDR2 YNNKEL (reference sequence). The V end lost 1 base, the J end lost 1 base, and 4 bases lay between the germline ends. The table came from immunoSEQ multiplex PCR; TCRdb's copy has only in-frame clones and leaves some out. In the table there are approximately 390,000 clones, approximately 86% of which are singletons. Participant-reported clinical history was the basis for cohort assignment. The gene calls are TRBV3-1 (or the pseudogene TRBV3-2) and TRBJ2-2; D call uncertain. Material: PBMCs or T cells enriched from blood (not recorded which). This clonotype was sampled from a middle-aged woman with acute COVID-19. CDR3 sequence (DNA): TGTGCCAGCAGCCAAGGACAGAACACCGGGGAGCTGTTTTTT. The encoded protein is CASSQGQNTGELFF.